One and the same sample provided the 8 T cell receptor beta chains below, sequenced in a study of blood T cell repertoires in COVID-19 (dated by TCRdb to the early 2020s). Receptors were amplified or captured by the immunoSEQ multiplex PCR assay. The table comes from immuneACCESS by way of TCRdb, which keeps in-frame sequences with V and J called. Part of the clones is missing from these tables; in studies checked, under half for an unresolved V gene and the rest for unknown reasons. The sample table lists about 170,000 clones, 88% of them with a count of one. Of the sample, roughly 2% is held by the ten largest clones. Sequences were obtained from peripheral blood. These receptors originate from a man aged 50 to 60 who had recovered from COVID-19.

The gene calls are TRBV7-2 and TRBJ1-1; possibly TRBD1 for D (5 bases). V was cut by 5 bases and J by 8 bases, with 18 bases left in between. Germline loops: CDR1 SGHTA, CDR2 FQGNSA. This CDR3 contains 14 residues. For the CDR3, the DNA is TGTGCCAGCAGCCCCCTCGGTGGGGGAGGGGAAGCTTTCTTT. Its protein is CASSPLGGGGEAFF.

The genes are TRBV21-1 and TRBJ1-1; the DNA was not compared with TRBD1, the D call given in the table. TRBV21-1 is a pseudogene segment. The CDR3 has 15 amino acids. CDR3 in amino acids: CASSNLLQENTEAFF. In DNA form, the CDR3 reads TGTGCCAGCAGCAATTTGTTGCAGGAGAACACTGAAGCTTTCTTT.

Here the CDR3 reads CAGRLAGDNEQFF. CDR3 nucleotide sequence: TGTGCCGGCCGACTAGCGGGAGACAATGAGCAGTTCTTC. The J gene is TRBJ2-1, the V gene TRBV7-3; 12 bases align to TRBD2. The V segment lost 11 bases and the J segment 5 bases; nucleotides outside the gene matches: 4. Germline V gene sequence: CDR1 SGHTA, CDR2 FQGTGA. The CDR3 loop spans 13 amino acids.

CDR3 coding DNA: TGTGCCAGCAGCCACCATCCCCCATTGCAGGGCTCCAATCAGCCCCAGCATTTT. This encodes CASSHHPPLQGSNQPQHF. The chain recombines TRBV28 with TRBJ1-5; TRBD1 is a possible D gene (5 bases). The CDR3 totals 18 residues. V lost 6 bases and J 3 bases, leaving 24 bases between the germline ends. Germline CDR1 MDHEN, CDR2 SYDVKM. The variable domain in full, with the rest retrieved from reference TRBV28 and TRBJ1-5, is DVKVTQSSRYLVKRTGEKVFLECVQDMDHENMFWYRQDPGLGLRLIYFSYDVKMKEKGDIPEGYSVSREKKERFSLILESASTNQTSMYLCASSHHPPLQGSNQPQHFGDGTRLSIL.

The V call is TRBV4-3, the J call TRBJ1-2; 7 nucleotides match TRBD1. V was pared by 4 bases and J by 0 bases, with 5 bases of the junction left unmatched. There are 15 residues in the CDR3. Germline CDR1 and CDR2: LGHNA and YSLEER. The CDR3 spells CASSRGTATNYGYTF. The CDR3 coding sequence is TGCGCCAGCAGCCGGGGGACAGCAACTAACTATGGCTACACCTTC.

This chain uses TRBV2 with TRBJ2-3, with a weak D call TRBD2 (6 bases). Trimming removed 2 bases at V and 4 bases at J, with 13 bases between. Per the germline V gene, CDR1 is SNHLY and CDR2 is FYNNEI. This CDR3 region has 15 residues. CDR3 region: CASSEWRDSSDTQYF. For the CDR3, the DNA is TGTGCCAGCAGTGAATGGAGGGATTCCTCAGATACGCAGTATTTT.

The rearrangement uses TRBV11-3 and TRBJ2-7, with a weak D call TRBD2 (7 bases). The germline V gene encodes CDR1 SGHNT and CDR2 YENEEA. This CDR3 has 16 residues. The ends were cut back, 5 bases at V and 0 bases at J, with 17 bases in the middle. The CDR3 is CASSPEGGGLSYEQYF. The CDR3 DNA follows: TGTGCCAGCAGCCCGGAGGGCGGGGGCCTCTCCTACGAGCAGTACTTC.

This chain uses TRBV14 with TRBJ2-1; 8 nucleotides line up with TRBD1. This CDR3 contains 20 residues. Germline CDR1 and CDR2: SGHDN and FVKESK. V shed 0 bases, J shed 1 base, and the junction held 14 bases outside the gene matches. In DNA form, the CDR3 reads TGTGCCAGCAGCCAAGATGAGGTGTTTGACAGGGGCCTATCCTACAATGAGCAGTTCTTC. Residues: CASSQDEVFDRGLSYNEQFF.